These T cell receptor beta chains were read from a single sample in a study of control samples from healthy donors and cancer patients. The assay was immunoSEQ multiplex PCR, and TCRdb's table has in-frame clones only and misses some. The table lists roughly 220,000 clones, roughly 94% of them singletons. Sequencing was carried out using blood. Receptor source: a man in his fifties or sixties in good health. Both conserved end residues are part of each CDR3.

j_call cdr3_length v_call cdr3_aa
TRBJ2-3 11 TRBV20-1 CSAAGVDTQYF
TRBJ1-2 13 TRBV19 CASRRQGTDGYTF
TRBJ1-1 15 TRBV5-1 CASSSEGASNTEAFF
TRBJ1-4 18 TRBV2 CASISGTGDAATNEKLFF
TRBJ2-1 18 TRBV3-1/TRBV3-2 CASSPGGGAGGYYNEQFF
TRBJ1-2 11 TRBV6-5 CASSSNYGYTF
TRBJ2-3 15 TRBV19 CASSLRGGQADTQYF
TRBJ1-2 16 TRBV19 CASTGTGLGVGYGYTF
TRBJ2-2 15 TRBV21-1 CASSKGPWMNGELFF
TRBJ2-5 17 TRBV24-1 CATSDSLGQTPQETQYF
TRBJ2-3 15 TRBV29-1 CSVEGSIRGTDTQYF
TRBJ2-2 17 TRBV4-3 CASSQPLGGANTGELFF
TRBJ1-5 15 TRBV5-6 CASSLGDRLNQPQHF
TRBJ1-5 16 TRBV28 CASSSFLLASNQPQHF
TRBJ2-3 16 TRBV9 CASSVAAGASADTQYF
TRBJ1-2 14 TRBV29-1 CSVRVGLGNYGYTF
TRBJ2-7 12 TRBV7-3 CASSFPGGEQYF
TRBJ1-3 16 TRBV7-2 CASSLLGVTSGNTIYF
TRBJ1-1 13 TRBV10-3 CATQGGVTTEAFF
TRBJ1-5 17 TRBV15 CATSRDRGGDSNQPQHF
TRBJ1-2 12 TRBV28 CASSFGSYGYTF
TRBJ2-1 14 TRBV5-5 CASSLLAPYNEQFF
TRBJ1-1 18 TRBV3-1/TRBV3-2 CASSQRLPGGSVNTEAFF
TRBJ2-7 15 TRBV7-9 CAGSGTSGGLGEQYF
TRBJ2-1 16 TRBV6-1 CASSVIRDRIYNEQFF
TRBJ1-3 17 TRBV19 CATTIGREGTSGNTIYF
TRBJ1-2 12 TRBV9 CASSPGTDGYTF
TRBJ2-3 14 TRBV24-1 CATSDGLASDTQYF
TRBJ2-4 14 TRBV25-1 CASSEYEGKNIQYF
TRBJ1-5 13 TRBV5-1 CASSFQGDQPQHF
TRBJ1-2 16 TRBV7-9 CASSLGYRGRDYGYTF
TRBJ1-2 13 TRBV11-2 CALSRGPYYGYTF
TRBJ1-1 15 TRBV7-8 CASSLEAYQNTEAFF
TRBJ1-2 17 TRBV27 CASRVPGQGAANYGYTF
TRBJ1-1 12 TRBV7-9 CASIRTAGEAFF
TRBJ1-1 12 TRBV6-2/TRBV6-3 CASSRGVGKAFF
TRBJ2-2 16 TRBV14 CASSQDGPSDSGELFF
TRBJ2-6 16 TRBV19 CASSTGQYSGANVLTF
TRBJ1-1 15 TRBV28 CASSLVGGSDTEAFF
TRBJ1-3 15 TRBV24-1 CATSDSRGPGNTIYF
TRBJ2-1 13 TRBV29-1 CSVCRDRGREQFF
TRBJ1-5 15 TRBV5-5 CASSLSQPSNQPQHF
TRBJ1-2 12 TRBV5-1 CASSLDRVAYTF
TRBJ1-2 16 TRBV5-1 CASKRIVESSSYGYTF
TRBJ2-3 16 TRBV2 CASSVGGKTSTDTQYF
TRBJ2-7 14 TRBV10-3 CALKPGRNSYEQYF
TRBJ2-3 18 TRBV7-3 CASSYTGTSGGSTDTQYF